Listed below are T cell receptor beta chains from one sample, sequenced in a study of cytomegalovirus exposure and HLA in healthy donors. Using immunoSEQ multiplex PCR, the repertoire was profiled, and TCRdb retains in-frame clones only, with some absent. The sample has around 92,000 clones; about three quarters are singletons. Sequenced input: PBMCs. These receptors all come from a human donor in good health. The CDR3 runs from the conserved cysteine through the conserved F or W. The order of the fields is D gene, J gene, V gene, CDR3 protein. A D gene is named only where the DNA matches it firmly.

D: TRBD1; J: TRBJ1-2; V: TRBV13; CDR3: CASSFKDRVSGGYTF
D: NA; J: TRBJ2-1; V: TRBV29-1; CDR3: CSVAPTSSPGPAYNEQFF
D: TRBD1; J: TRBJ2-1; V: TRBV10-1; CDR3: CASSESSGQGAMASYNEQFF
D: NA; J: TRBJ2-7; V: TRBV19; CDR3: CASSISVTYEQYF
D: TRBD2; J: TRBJ2-7; V: TRBV6-1; CDR3: CASSDSGGPGLGAYEQYF
D: NA; J: TRBJ1-5; V: TRBV5-6; CDR3: CASSFRRGESNQPQHF
D: TRBD1; J: TRBJ1-1; V: TRBV5-4; CDR3: CASSLFVGVRGRSGNTEAFF
D: NA; J: TRBJ2-7; V: TRBV5-1; CDR3: CASSVGDISYEQYF
D: NA; J: TRBJ1-1; V: TRBV20-1; CDR3: CSASSYSEAFF
D: NA; J: TRBJ1-1; V: TRBV18; CDR3: CASSLKQNTEAFF
D: NA; J: TRBJ1-1; V: TRBV30; CDR3: CAWSGTLPNTEAFF
D: TRBD1; J: TRBJ2-2; V: TRBV12-5; CDR3: CASGPDRAPTGELFF
D: TRBD1; J: TRBJ2-7; V: TRBV6-5; CDR3: CASSWGTATNEQYF
D: NA; J: TRBJ1-1; V: TRBV27; CDR3: CASSLKRDTEAFF
D: TRBD2; J: TRBJ2-1; V: TRBV10-2; CDR3: CATAAGVQYNEQFF
D: TRBD1; J: TRBJ2-1; V: TRBV5-6; CDR3: CASSSGTGVNEQFF
D: NA; J: TRBJ2-1; V: TRBV15; CDR3: CATSREQDNEQFF
D: NA; J: TRBJ1-4; V: TRBV7-9; CDR3: CASSLAEEIHNEKLFF
D: TRBD2; J: TRBJ2-7; V: TRBV25-1; CDR3: CASTTSGSGYEQYF
D: NA; J: TRBJ1-1; V: TRBV29-1; CDR3: CSVVRTTLNTEAFF
D: TRBD1; J: TRBJ2-1; V: TRBV4-3; CDR3: CASSQLGQYNEQFF
D: TRBD2; J: TRBJ2-1; V: TRBV7-9; CDR3: CASSPETNLAGSYNEQFF
D: TRBD1; J: TRBJ2-5; V: TRBV27; CDR3: CASSPTGTGIMSYQETQYF
D: TRBD1; J: TRBJ1-2; V: TRBV12-5; CDR3: CASGSPPGGSNYGYTF
D: NA; J: NA; V: TRBV5-1; CDR3: CASSSQGNEQYF
D: NA; J: TRBJ1-5; V: TRBV6-6; CDR3: CASSYEAQALPQHF
D: TRBD1; J: TRBJ2-7; V: TRBV6-5; CDR3: CATHRDSSYEQYF
D: NA; J: TRBJ1-2; V: TRBV14; CDR3: CASSQLFGGANYGYTF
D: NA; J: TRBJ1-2; V: TRBV6-6; CDR3: CASSYSEVIDGYTF
D: TRBD1; J: TRBJ1-1; V: TRBV27; CDR3: CASSVGTGKTEAFF
D: TRBD2; J: TRBJ2-2; V: TRBV5-1; CDR3: CASSLGGRNTGELFF
D: NA; J: TRBJ2-3; V: TRBV6-5; CDR3: CASSYAGRGSDTQYF
D: NA; J: TRBJ1-6; V: TRBV30; CDR3: CAWRTGWGGNSPLHF
D: NA; J: TRBJ1-2; V: TRBV27; CDR3: CASSLAGDNYGYTF
D: NA; J: TRBJ1-1; V: TRBV5-1; CDR3: CASSPQRSLNTEAFF
D: NA; J: TRBJ2-3; V: TRBV6-4; CDR3: CASSVGGHGTDTQYF
D: NA; J: TRBJ1-4; V: TRBV29-1; CDR3: CSVGQKATNEKLFF
D: TRBD1; J: TRBJ2-3; V: TRBV7-6; CDR3: CASSLGQGAIDTQYF
D: TRBD1; J: TRBJ2-7; V: TRBV5-5; CDR3: CASSHNEGQGSYEQYF
D: NA; J: TRBJ1-2; V: TRBV7-2; CDR3: CASSLDAGNYGYTF
D: NA; J: TRBJ2-4; V: TRBV19; CDR3: CATPLAKNIQYF
D: NA; J: TRBJ2-1; V: TRBV11-2; CDR3: CASSPYPWERESYNEQFF
D: TRBD1; J: TRBJ2-1; V: TRBV6-5; CDR3: CASSFARQGDNEQFF
D: NA; J: TRBJ2-1; V: TRBV19; CDR3: CASSILSGSRIGNEQFF
D: TRBD1; J: TRBJ1-5; V: TRBV10-2; CDR3: CASSEGDRGNQPQHF
D: NA; J: TRBJ1-6; V: TRBV6-1; CDR3: CASSKDRQAKKGNSPLHF
D: TRBD2; J: NA; V: TRBV27; CDR3: CASRLGLAGIYEQYF
D: TRBD1; J: TRBJ2-7; V: TRBV27; CDR3: CASSSGTGDDEQYF
D: NA; J: TRBJ2-7; V: TRBV9; CDR3: CASSPPDKEYEQYF
D: NA; J: TRBJ2-5; V: TRBV4-2; CDR3: CASSQLLSEETQYF
D: TRBD2; J: TRBJ2-5; V: TRBV5-6; CDR3: CASSLGVAGELQETQYF
D: TRBD1; J: TRBJ2-1; V: TRBV19; CDR3: CASGRTGLGNEQFF